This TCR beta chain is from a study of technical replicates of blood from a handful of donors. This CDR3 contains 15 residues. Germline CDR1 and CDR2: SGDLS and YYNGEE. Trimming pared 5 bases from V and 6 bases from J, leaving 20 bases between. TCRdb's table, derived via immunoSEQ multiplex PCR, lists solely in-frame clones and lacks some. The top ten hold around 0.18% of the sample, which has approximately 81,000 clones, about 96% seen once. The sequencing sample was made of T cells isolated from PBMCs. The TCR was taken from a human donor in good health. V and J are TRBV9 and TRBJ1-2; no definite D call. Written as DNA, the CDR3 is TGTGCCAGCAGGGACTCGTACGGCGGGAGGGATGGCTACACCTTC. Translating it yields CASRDSYGGRDGYTF.